The clone carrying this T cell receptor (beta chain) was counted a few times. The data originate from a study of shared clonotypes between healthy human individuals. The assay was immunoSEQ multiplex PCR, and TCRdb's table has in-frame clones only and misses some. The sample lists about 490,000 clones, approximately 78% occurring once. This CDR3 has 12 amino acids. The V end lost 3 bases, the J end lost 9 bases, and 6 bases lay between the germline ends. Germline V CDR1 and CDR2: SGHTA, FQGNSA. Donors included only healthy HIV-negative adults lacking recent acute infections or vaccinations. Specimen: PBMCs. The rearrangement joins TRBV7-2 to TRBJ1-6, with D unresolved. The receptor was derived from a woman between 40 and 55 years old in good health. Some clones in this sample may be carry-over from other donors' samples. CDR3 DNA: TGTGCCAGCAGCTTTGTAGGTTCACCCCTCCACTTT. Amino acid sequence: CASSFVGSPLHF.